This is a list of T cell receptor beta chains from one sample in a study of blood T cell repertoires in COVID-19. The protocol was immunoSEQ multiplex PCR, while the TCRdb copy is restricted to in-frame clones and leaves out a portion. The sample lists some 14,000 clones, roughly 75% occurring once. The sample was peripheral blood. The receptors shown here come from a boy aged 2 to 10 with active or convalescent COVID-19. Both conserved end residues are part of each CDR3. D genes are given only for firm matches. Only some rows state a clone size, as once, few, many or a class for expanded clones.

abundance: .
v_gene: TRBV5-1
j_gene: TRBJ2-1
d_gene: .
CDR3nt: TGCGCCAGCAGCTTACCTGGACTAACCTACAATGAGCAGTTCTTC
CDR3aa: CASSLPGLTYNEQFF

abundance: .
v_gene: TRBV6-6
j_gene: TRBJ2-7
d_gene: TRBD1
CDR3nt: TGTGCCAGCAGGGGACAGAACCGACCGGAGCAGTACTTC
CDR3aa: CASRGQNRPEQYF

abundance: .
v_gene: TRBV2
j_gene: TRBJ1-5
d_gene: TRBD1
CDR3nt: TGTGCCAGCAGTGAGGACAGGAGTTTGTATCAGCCCCAGCATTTT
CDR3aa: CASSEDRSLYQPQHF

abundance: .
v_gene: TRBV5-4
j_gene: TRBJ1-4
d_gene: TRBD1
CDR3nt: TGTGCCAGCAGTACTGACAGGGGGAGTGAAAAACTGTTTTTT
CDR3aa: CASSTDRGSEKLFF

abundance: once
v_gene: TRBV18
j_gene: TRBJ1-6
d_gene: .
CDR3nt: TGTGCCAGCTCACCAGGGCTGGTTGGGTCACCCCTCCACTTT
CDR3aa: CASSPGLVGSPLHF

abundance: .
v_gene: TRBV7-9
j_gene: TRBJ2-2
d_gene: .
CDR3nt: TGTGCCAGCAGCATGGGCAAGCCCGGGGAGCTGTTTTTT
CDR3aa: CASSMGKPGELFF

abundance: .
v_gene: TRBV27
j_gene: TRBJ1-2
d_gene: .
CDR3nt: TGTGCCAGCAGTCCCACCCCCGGACAGTCTCATAACTATGGCTACACCTTC
CDR3aa: CASSPTPGQSHNYGYTF

abundance: few
v_gene: TRBV28
j_gene: TRBJ2-4
d_gene: .
CDR3nt: TGTGCCAGCAGTTTTACGAGGGTTGGGCTAAAAAACATTCAGTACTTC
CDR3aa: CASSFTRVGLKNIQYF

abundance: few
v_gene: TRBV14
j_gene: TRBJ2-3
d_gene: TRBD2
CDR3nt: TGTGCCAGCAGCGATAGCGGGAGGATGGGCACAGATACGCAGTATTTT
CDR3aa: CASSDSGRMGTDTQYF

abundance: .
v_gene: TRBV24-1
j_gene: TRBJ1-4
d_gene: TRBD1
CDR3nt: TGTGCCACCAGTGACGCCGGGACAGGGGAAAAACTGTTTTTT
CDR3aa: CATSDAGTGEKLFF

abundance: once
v_gene: TRBV11-2
j_gene: TRBJ2-1
d_gene: TRBD1
CDR3nt: TGTGCCAGCAGCTTAGGTAATCAGGGGGCTCTGTTCTTC
CDR3aa: CASSLGNQGALFF

abundance: .
v_gene: TRBV19
j_gene: TRBJ1-5
d_gene: .
CDR3nt: TGTGCCAGTAGTAAGGGGGATCAGCCCCAGCATTTT
CDR3aa: CASSKGDQPQHF

abundance: .
v_gene: TRBV7-9
j_gene: TRBJ2-1
d_gene: TRBD2
CDR3nt: TGTGCCAGCAGCGGACTAGCGGGAGGGAGGTATGAGCAGTTCTTC
CDR3aa: CASSGLAGGRYEQFF

abundance: .
v_gene: TRBV13
j_gene: TRBJ2-1
d_gene: .
CDR3nt: TGTGCCAGCAGCTTAGGCCGCCGGGATGAGCAGTTCTTC
CDR3aa: CASSLGRRDEQFF

abundance: .
v_gene: TRBV30
j_gene: TRBJ2-1
d_gene: TRBD2
CDR3nt: TGTGCCTGGAGAGCCGGGACTAGTAAAAAGGAGCAGTTCTTC
CDR3aa: CAWRAGTSKKEQFF

abundance: .
v_gene: TRBV18
j_gene: TRBJ2-1
d_gene: TRBD2
CDR3nt: TGTGCCAGCTCACCGGGGAGCGGGGGGGCCTCAACCTACAATGAGCAGTTCTTC
CDR3aa: CASSPGSGGASTYNEQFF

abundance: .
v_gene: TRBV3-1/TRBV3-2
j_gene: TRBJ1-6
d_gene: TRBD1
CDR3nt: TGTGCCAGCAGTACAGGGGGCTGGAATTCACCCCTCCACTTT
CDR3aa: CASSTGGWNSPLHF

abundance: .
v_gene: TRBV6-5
j_gene: TRBJ2-3
d_gene: .
CDR3nt: TGTGCCAGCACCGATCCAAGGGGAAAAGATACGCAGTATTTT
CDR3aa: CASTDPRGKDTQYF

abundance: once
v_gene: TRBV5-6
j_gene: TRBJ2-5
d_gene: .
CDR3nt: TGTGCCAGCAGCTTCTCAGGATTACAAGAGACCCAGTACTTC
CDR3aa: CASSFSGLQETQYF

abundance: once
v_gene: TRBV2
j_gene: TRBJ1-5
d_gene: .
CDR3nt: TGTGCCAGCAGTGACAGGGCCAAACAGCCCCAGCATTTT
CDR3aa: CASSDRAKQPQHF

abundance: .
v_gene: TRBV3-1/TRBV3-2
j_gene: TRBJ2-3
d_gene: .
CDR3nt: TGTGCCAGCAGCCAGGTACTGAGCTCTTCAGATACGCAGTATTTT
CDR3aa: CASSQVLSSSDTQYF

abundance: .
v_gene: TRBV7-8
j_gene: TRBJ2-4
d_gene: .
CDR3nt: TGTGCCAGCAGCTTTTTTGGGGAGAAATCAGCCAAAAACATTCAGTACTTC
CDR3aa: CASSFFGEKSAKNIQYF

abundance: .
v_gene: TRBV5-4
j_gene: TRBJ2-7
d_gene: TRBD1
CDR3nt: TGTGCCAGCAGCTTGGCCCCCGGACAGGGACCAGACGAGCAGTACTTC
CDR3aa: CASSLAPGQGPDEQYF

abundance: .
v_gene: TRBV27
j_gene: TRBJ1-1
d_gene: .
CDR3nt: TGTGCCAGCAAGGAGCTGGGCACTGAAGCTTTCTTT
CDR3aa: CASKELGTEAFF

abundance: few
v_gene: TRBV30
j_gene: TRBJ1-1
d_gene: .
CDR3nt: TGTGCCTGGACGCGGGCGGTGAGCACTGAAGCTTTCTTT
CDR3aa: CAWTRAVSTEAFF

abundance: .
v_gene: TRBV30
j_gene: TRBJ1-6
d_gene: .
CDR3nt: TGTGCCTGGAGTGTACTACACTCGAATTCACCCCTCCACTTT
CDR3aa: CAWSVLHSNSPLHF

abundance: .
v_gene: TRBV5-1
j_gene: TRBJ1-2
d_gene: .
CDR3nt: TGCGCCAGCAGCACGAGTCCGGGACACGGTCGTAACTATGGCTACACCTTC
CDR3aa: CASSTSPGHGRNYGYTF

abundance: .
v_gene: TRBV3-1/TRBV3-2
j_gene: TRBJ1-2
d_gene: TRBD1
CDR3nt: TGTGCCAGCAGCCAAGCCGACAGGGGGGCTGGCTACACCTTC
CDR3aa: CASSQADRGAGYTF

abundance: once
v_gene: TRBV3-1/TRBV3-2
j_gene: TRBJ2-1
d_gene: .
CDR3nt: TGTGCCAGCAGCCAAGAGGTCAGGGCCCCCTACAATGAGCAGTTCTTC
CDR3aa: CASSQEVRAPYNEQFF

abundance: .
v_gene: TRBV5-1
j_gene: TRBJ2-7
d_gene: .
CDR3nt: TGCGCCAGCAGCTTGGGGGCCACACCCACAGGGATTAGAAACGAGCAGTACTTC
CDR3aa: CASSLGATPTGIRNEQYF

abundance: once
v_gene: TRBV6-1
j_gene: TRBJ2-7
d_gene: TRBD1
CDR3nt: TGTGCCAGCAGTGGGGGCTGGACAGGGGGGGCCTACGAGCAGTACTTC
CDR3aa: CASSGGWTGGAYEQYF

abundance: .
v_gene: TRBV7-9
j_gene: TRBJ1-4
d_gene: .
CDR3nt: TGTGCCAGCAGCTTTAACAGTGAAAAACTGTTTTTT
CDR3aa: CASSFNSEKLFF

abundance: few
v_gene: TRBV15
j_gene: TRBJ2-1
d_gene: .
CDR3nt: TGTGCCACCAGCAGAGTGGGAGACAGGCCACGAGATGAGCAGTTCTTC
CDR3aa: CATSRVGDRPRDEQFF

abundance: few
v_gene: TRBV28
j_gene: TRBJ1-2
d_gene: .
CDR3nt: TGTGCCAGCAGTTTATCGCCCGGGGGGCGCAGGGGCTACACCTTC
CDR3aa: CASSLSPGGRRGYTF

abundance: .
v_gene: TRBV5-1
j_gene: TRBJ2-1
d_gene: TRBD2
CDR3nt: TGCGCCAGCAGCTTTCAAGTGGGGGGGTGGCGTTCCGCTTACAATGAGCAGTTCTTC
CDR3aa: CASSFQVGGWRSAYNEQFF

abundance: few
v_gene: TRBV10-2
j_gene: TRBJ1-3
d_gene: .
CDR3nt: TGCGCCAGCAGTGACTTCTCTGGAAACACCATATATTTT
CDR3aa: CASSDFSGNTIYF

abundance: .
v_gene: TRBV5-1
j_gene: TRBJ2-1
d_gene: .
CDR3nt: TGCGCCAGCAGCTTGGAATCCCGCTACAATGAGCAGTTCTTC
CDR3aa: CASSLESRYNEQFF

abundance: .
v_gene: TRBV21-1
j_gene: TRBJ2-2
d_gene: .
CDR3nt: TGTGCCAGCAGCAAAGGGACACCTATGAGGACCGGGGAGCTGTTTTTT
CDR3aa: CASSKGTPMRTGELFF

abundance: few
v_gene: TRBV28
j_gene: TRBJ2-2
d_gene: TRBD2
CDR3nt: TGTGCCAGCGTGGGGTCGTACGGGGGAGGGAAGGCCGGGGAGCTGTTTTTT
CDR3aa: CASVGSYGGGKAGELFF

abundance: .
v_gene: TRBV27
j_gene: TRBJ2-7
d_gene: .
CDR3nt: TGTGCCAGCAGTTTGCACCGAACAGGGCTTCCCCGGTACGAGCAGTACTTC
CDR3aa: CASSLHRTGLPRYEQYF

abundance: .
v_gene: TRBV19
j_gene: TRBJ2-3
d_gene: .
CDR3nt: TGTGCCAGTAGTCCAAAGACAGTCAGCACAGATACGCAGTATTTT
CDR3aa: CASSPKTVSTDTQYF

abundance: medium-sized
v_gene: TRBV7-6
j_gene: TRBJ2-2
d_gene: TRBD2
CDR3nt: TGTGCCAGCAGCTTAGGCCTAGCGGGGGGGCCATACACCGGGGAGCTGTTTTTT
CDR3aa: CASSLGLAGGPYTGELFF

abundance: .
v_gene: TRBV18
j_gene: TRBJ2-4
d_gene: TRBD1
CDR3nt: TGTGCCAGCTCACCAAACAGGGGTTTAAGCGAAAACATTCAGTACTTC
CDR3aa: CASSPNRGLSENIQYF

abundance: few
v_gene: TRBV9
j_gene: TRBJ2-5
d_gene: TRBD2
CDR3nt: TGTGCCAGCGCCAGCGGGGGAGGGGAGACCCAGTACTTC
CDR3aa: CASASGGGETQYF

abundance: few
v_gene: TRBV3-1/TRBV3-2
j_gene: TRBJ2-3
d_gene: TRBD2
CDR3nt: TGTGCCAGCAGCCCTTCTAGGGCAAGCGGGAAAACAGATACGCAGTATTTT
CDR3aa: CASSPSRASGKTDTQYF

abundance: few
v_gene: TRBV19
j_gene: TRBJ1-5
d_gene: .
CDR3nt: TGTGCCAGTAGTCACGACACCAATCAGCCCCAGCATTTT
CDR3aa: CASSHDTNQPQHF

abundance: .
v_gene: TRBV5-1
j_gene: TRBJ1-4
d_gene: .
CDR3nt: TGCGCCAGCAATCCCGGGGATAACTCTAATGAAAAACTGTTTTTT
CDR3aa: CASNPGDNSNEKLFF

abundance: .
v_gene: TRBV18
j_gene: TRBJ2-7
d_gene: TRBD1
CDR3nt: TGTGCCAGCTCACGCCGACAGGGAAGGAGCTCCTACGAGCAGTACTTC
CDR3aa: CASSRRQGRSSYEQYF

abundance: .
v_gene: TRBV27
j_gene: TRBJ2-2
d_gene: TRBD1
CDR3nt: TGTGCCAGCAGTCCCGACAGGGGGAGGCACACCGGGGAGCTGTTTTTT
CDR3aa: CASSPDRGRHTGELFF

abundance: once
v_gene: TRBV7-2
j_gene: TRBJ1-6
d_gene: .
CDR3nt: TGTGCCAGCAGCTTAGAGAGGAGCTCCTATAATTCACCCCTCCACTTT
CDR3aa: CASSLERSSYNSPLHF

abundance: .
v_gene: TRBV28
j_gene: TRBJ2-5
d_gene: .
CDR3nt: TGTGCCAGCAGGAGAGGGGAGACCCAGTACTTC
CDR3aa: CASRRGETQYF

abundance: .
v_gene: TRBV4-1
j_gene: TRBJ2-6
d_gene: TRBD1
CDR3nt: TGCGCCAGCAGCCAAGGACAGGGGACGAGAGACAACGTCCTGACTTTC
CDR3aa: CASSQGQGTRDNVLTF

abundance: .
v_gene: TRBV10-3
j_gene: TRBJ1-1
d_gene: .
CDR3nt: TGTGCCATCAGTACTCCTCCCCCTGCGGTCACTGAAGCTTTCTTT
CDR3aa: CAISTPPPAVTEAFF